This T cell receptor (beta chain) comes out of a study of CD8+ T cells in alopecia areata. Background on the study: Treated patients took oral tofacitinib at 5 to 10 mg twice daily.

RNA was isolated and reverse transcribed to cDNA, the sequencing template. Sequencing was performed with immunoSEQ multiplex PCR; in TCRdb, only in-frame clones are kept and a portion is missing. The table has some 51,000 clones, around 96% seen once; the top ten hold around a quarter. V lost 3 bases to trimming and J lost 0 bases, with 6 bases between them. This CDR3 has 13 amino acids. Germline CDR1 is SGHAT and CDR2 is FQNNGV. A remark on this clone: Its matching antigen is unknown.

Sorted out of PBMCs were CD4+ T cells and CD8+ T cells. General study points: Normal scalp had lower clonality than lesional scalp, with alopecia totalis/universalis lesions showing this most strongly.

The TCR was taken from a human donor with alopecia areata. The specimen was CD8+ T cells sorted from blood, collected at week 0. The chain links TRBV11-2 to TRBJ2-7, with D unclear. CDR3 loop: CASSLSNSYEQYF. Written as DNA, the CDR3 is TGTGCCAGCAGCTTGTCAAACTCCTACGAGCAGTACTTC.